This T cell receptor (beta chain) appears in the sequencing data of a study of Graves' ophthalmopathy and Graves' hyperthyroidism. Overall study context: Researchers obtained peripheral blood at initial diagnosis, before any treatment had begun.

Study-level points and caveats: Among expanded thyroid clonotypes above 0.001 frequency, most also occurred in blood. Cross-validated, the 13-signature model showed 87.88%/81.08% sensitivity/specificity, and 80%/75% in the test set. With a specificity of about 73% and a sensitivity of about 69%, the model predicted ophthalmopathy progression.

V shed 1 base and J shed 7 bases, with 14 bases lying between them. CDR1 is ENHRY, CDR2 SYGVKD, per germline. The CDR3 sequence is 16 residues long. The TCR beta CDR3 regions underwent amplification from RNA transcripts. A first-round RT-PCR used HTBI primers, followed by a second-round multiplex PCR. TCRdb processed the multiplex PCR reads anew with MiXCR; each CDR3 protein has one entry. There are some 750,000 distinct CDR3 sequences in the sample; about 44% occur only once, and 40% to 45% lies in the top ten. This clonotype was detected only once. Its antigen is unidentified. This clonotype was sampled from an adult man with Graves' ophthalmopathy. The V and J genes are TRBV10-3 and TRBJ1-6; D may be TRBD1 (6 bases). The specimen was peripheral blood. The CDR3 nucleotides are TGTGCCATCAGTGAGTGGAGCGGACAGCAAAATTCACCCCTCCACTTT. Translated, it gives CAISEWSGQQNSPLHF.